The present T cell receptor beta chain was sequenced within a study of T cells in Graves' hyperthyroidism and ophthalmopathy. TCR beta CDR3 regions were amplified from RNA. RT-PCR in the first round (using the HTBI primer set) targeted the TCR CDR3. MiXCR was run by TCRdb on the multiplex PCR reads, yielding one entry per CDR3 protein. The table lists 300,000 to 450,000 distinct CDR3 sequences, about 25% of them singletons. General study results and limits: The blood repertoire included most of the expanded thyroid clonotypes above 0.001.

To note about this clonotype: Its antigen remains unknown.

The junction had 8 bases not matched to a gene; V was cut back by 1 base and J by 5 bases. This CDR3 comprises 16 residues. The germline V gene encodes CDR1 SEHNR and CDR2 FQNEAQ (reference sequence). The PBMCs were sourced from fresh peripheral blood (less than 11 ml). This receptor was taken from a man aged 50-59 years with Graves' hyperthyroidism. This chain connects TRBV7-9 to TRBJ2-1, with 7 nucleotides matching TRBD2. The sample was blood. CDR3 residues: CASSLDAGRRHNEQFF. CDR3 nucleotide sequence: TGTGCCAGCAGCTTAGACGCCGGGAGGAGACACAATGAGCAGTTCTTC.